The 26 T cell receptor beta chains presented below share a single source sample, sequenced in a study of blood T cell repertoires in COVID-19 (dated by TCRdb to the early 2020s). Library construction relied on the immunoSEQ multiplex PCR assay. TCRdb obtained this table from immuneACCESS and retained in-frame rearrangements with V and J assigned. These tables miss some clones; where compared with another copy, unresolved V genes account for less than half of the shortfall, and the remainder is unexplained. Recorded for this sample are 150,000 to 200,000 clones; approximately 80% of them occurred a single time. Roughly 12% of the sample lies in the top ten. The sequenced material came from PBMCs or T cells enriched from blood (not recorded which). The receptors come from a man in his forties or fifties who had recovered from COVID-19.

The rearrangement uses TRBV7-8 and TRBJ2-2; 11 nucleotides match TRBD2. Per germline, CDR1 SGHVS and CDR2 FQNEAQ. CDR3 length: 16 amino acids. J was trimmed by 7 bases and V by 6 bases; bases with no gene match: 10. The CDR3 is CASRVSTSGGYGELFF. CDR3 nucleotide sequence: TGTGCCAGCAGGGTCTCCACTAGCGGGGGATACGGGGAGCTGTTTTTT.

This clone appeared once. This chain joins TRBV5-6 and TRBJ1-5; D might be TRBD1 (5 bases). The V end lost 0 bases, the J end lost 2 bases, and 12 bases lay between the germline ends. The CDR3 spans 16 residues. Germline CDR1 reads SGHDT; CDR2 reads YYEEEE. This CDR3 reads CASSLGGARGNQPQHF. For the CDR3, the DNA is TGTGCCAGCAGCTTGGGGGGCGCTCGGGGCAATCAGCCCCAGCATTTT.

This clone was seen only once. V usage is TRBV7-3 and J usage is TRBJ1-2; TRBD1 agrees at 9 bases. V was pared by 3 bases and J by 7 bases, with 6 bases of the junction left unmatched. The length of the CDR3 is 14 residues. The V gene's germline CDR1 is SGHTA and CDR2 FQGTGA. Here the CDR3 reads CASSFSGDRAGYTF. DNA for the CDR3: TGTGCCAGCAGCTTCTCCGGGGACAGGGCTGGCTACACCTTC.

This clone was observed a few times. This chain joins TRBV11-2 and TRBJ1-4; 8 bases map to TRBD1. The ends lost 5 bases at V and 0 bases at J; junction bases unmatched: 5. This CDR3 comprises 16 residues. Germline CDR1 and CDR2: SGHAT and FQNNGV. The CDR3 sequence: CASSTGQAATNEKLFF. The CDR3, as DNA: TGTGCCAGCAGCACGGGACAGGCTGCAACTAATGAAAAACTGTTTTTT. The full variable domain, completed using reference TRBV11-2 and TRBJ1-4, is EAGVAQSPRYKIIEKRQSVAFWCNPISGHATLYWYQQILGQGPKLLIQFQNNGVVDDSQLPKDRFSAERLKGVDSTLKIQPAKLEDSAVYLCASSTGQAATNEKLFFGSGTQLSVL.

The CDR3 DNA reads TGTGCCAGCAGTCAAGGGACAGGGGGCTACTATGGCTACACCTTC. Translating gives CASSQGTGGYYGYTF. The chain employs TRBV27 and TRBJ1-2; 12 bases are shared with TRBD1. The ends lost 5 bases at V and 3 bases at J; junction bases unmatched: 4. Germline CDR1 MNHEY, CDR2 SMNVEV (reference sequence). The CDR3 is 15 residues long.

The V and J genes are TRBV11-2 and TRBJ1-3, with D perhaps matching TRBD1 (6 bases). Trimming shortened V by 8 bases and J by 2 bases, and 16 bases separated the two germline ends. This CDR3 contains 15 residues. Germline V gene lookup returns CDR1 SGHAT and CDR2 FQNNGV. CDR3 in DNA: TGTGCCAGCCGACGACCAGGGGACGCTGGAAACACCATATATTTT. This gives the protein CASRRPGDAGNTIYF.

The chain has TRBV5-1 and TRBJ1-3; 7 bases fit TRBD1. CDR3 length equals 15 residues. J lost 4 bases, V lost 4 bases, and 8 bases had no gene match. The germline CDR1 and CDR2 sequences are SGHRS and YFSETQ. The CDR3 reads CASSPIGQAGNTIYF. The CDR3 region has the DNA TGCGCCAGCAGCCCTATCGGACAGGCCGGAAACACCATATATTTT.

The chain joins TRBV12-3 or TRBV12-4 to TRBJ2-2; D is uncertain. This CDR3 region has 11 residues. V lost 7 bases and J 7 bases, leaving 7 bases between the germline ends. CDR3: CASTPGGELFF. The CDR3 DNA reads TGTGCCAGCACCCCGGGCGGGGAGCTGTTTTTT.

The chain is built from TRBV12-3 or TRBV12-4 and TRBJ2-2, with a possible D match to TRBD2 (5 bases). The CDR3 is made up of 12 amino acids. The V end lost 6 bases, the J end lost 6 bases, and 8 bases lay between the germline ends. CDR3 sequence reads: CASRIAPGELFF. CDR3 DNA: TGTGCCAGCAGGATAGCGCCCGGGGAGCTGTTTTTT.

A remark on this clone: At one end, the junction sequence differs from germline, possibly due to a read error. This chain links TRBV5-8 with TRBJ2-3; the D is unclear. The CDR3 is 11 amino acids. CDR1 SGHTS and CDR2 YDEGEE come from the germline V gene. CDR3 in amino acids: CATSFLRTQYF. In nucleotides, the CDR3 is TGTGCCACCAGCTTTTTGAGGACGCAGTATTTT.

The chain couples TRBV11-2 to TRBJ1-2; 10 bases align to TRBD1. Looked up from germline, CDR1 is SGHAT and CDR2 is FQNNGV. The CDR3 runs 13 residues. The junction had 5 bases not matched to a gene; V was cut back by 5 bases and J by 8 bases. The CDR3 sequence: CASSRDRGRGYTF. The DNA of the CDR3 is TGTGCCAGCAGCAGAGACAGGGGGCGCGGCTACACCTTC.

This sequence joins TRBV27 and TRBJ2-5, with D possibly TRBD2 on 7 matching bases. CDR3 size: 15 residues. The V gene lost 6 bases and the J gene lost 5 bases, with 19 bases spanning the gap. The germline CDR1 and CDR2 sequences are MNHEY and SMNVEV (reference sequence). In DNA, the CDR3 is TGTGCCAGCAGCCCAATGGAGGGGGGGAGGGAGACCCAGTACTTC. As protein: CASSPMEGGRETQYF.

This chain joins TRBV19 and TRBJ1-1; D might be TRBD1 (5 bases). The CDR3 sequence is 17 residues long. Germline CDR1 reads LNHDA; CDR2 reads SQIVND (reference sequence). With 7 bases removed from V and 0 bases from J, the gap between germline ends came to 21 bases. The CDR3 protein is CASITPLGRGMNTEAFF. In DNA, the CDR3 is TGTGCCAGTATTACACCCCTGGGGCGGGGTATGAACACTGAAGCTTTCTTT.

CDR3 protein: CASSIQAGQPQHF. The CDR3 nucleotides read TGTGCCAGCAGTATCCAGGCGGGGCAGCCCCAGCATTTT. J is TRBJ1-5 and V is TRBV6-5; D not resolved. The CDR3 length is 13 residues. Trimming cost V 5 bases and J 7 bases, with 12 bases left between them. Per the germline V gene, CDR1 is MNHEY and CDR2 is SVGAGI.

This chain joins TRBV19 and TRBJ2-7; 10 positions match TRBD1. Trimming at V came to 4 bases and at J to 3 bases, leaving 6 bases not matched to a gene. CDR3 length equals 15 residues. Germline V gene data show CDR1 as LNHDA and CDR2 as SQIVND (reference sequence). The DNA for the CDR3 is TGTGCCAGTAGTAAACGGACAGGGGGGAGCTACGAGCAGTACTTC. Translated: CASSKRTGGSYEQYF.

This chain joins TRBV29-1 and TRBJ2-7; weak D call: TRBD2 (5 bases). Trimming took off 5 bases at V and 0 bases at J, with 14 bases between the two ends. CDR1 is SQVTM, CDR2 ANQGSEA, per germline. The CDR3 is 14 residues long. Here the CDR3 reads CSVQSGGSSYEQYF. In nucleotides, the CDR3 is TGCAGCGTTCAATCCGGAGGATCCTCCTACGAGCAGTACTTC.

This clone was detected once. The chain recombines TRBV4-1 with TRBJ2-7, with 8 bases identical to TRBD2. The germline gives CDR1 MGHRA, CDR2 YSYEKL. Trimming removed 4 bases from V and 3 bases from J; junction bases left unmatched: 11. This CDR3 has 16 residues. The CDR3 nucleotides read TGCGCCAGCAGCCGGTCGACTAGCGTCGCCTTCTACGAGCAGTACTTC. Protein product: CASSRSTSVAFYEQYF.

The chain has TRBV20-1 and TRBJ1-5, with unresolved D. CDR1 DFQATT and CDR2 SNEGSKA come from the germline V gene (reference sequence). Trimming shortened V by 3 bases and J by 0 bases, and 15 bases separated the two germline ends. The CDR3 runs 16 residues. The CDR3 sequence is CSASTQAIHSNQPQHF. The CDR3, as DNA: TGCAGTGCTAGTACCCAAGCTATCCATAGCAATCAGCCCCAGCATTTT.

Here the CDR3 DNA reads TGTGCCAGTTTAGACAGACCGGGCGAGCAGTACTTC. Encoded protein: CASLDRPGEQYF. J is TRBJ2-7 and V is TRBV12-3 or TRBV12-4; the D gene is possibly TRBD1 (5 bases). With 9 bases removed from V and 6 bases from J, the gap between germline ends came to 15 bases. The CDR3 contains 12 residues.

This clone was counted ten times or more. As DNA, the CDR3 is TGTGCCAGCAGCTTAGGAAAGGGGCCACCCCTCCACTTT. It specifies CASSLGKGPPLHF. The chain combines TRBV7-2 with TRBJ1-6, with D maybe TRBD1 (5 bases). The V gene lost 1 base and the J gene lost 11 bases, with 9 bases spanning the gap. The CDR3 has 13 amino acids. The germline V gene encodes CDR1 SGHTA and CDR2 FQGNSA.

The gene calls are TRBV7-2 and TRBJ2-7; D is uncertain. CDR1 and CDR2 from the germline V gene are SGHTA and FQGNSA. The V gene lost 2 bases and the J gene lost 3 bases, with 14 bases spanning the gap. The CDR3 sequence is 15 residues long. CDR3 sequence (DNA): TGTGCCAGCAGCTTATTCGACAACCTGAACTACGAGCAGTACTTC. This codes for CASSLFDNLNYEQYF.

This chain links TRBV2 with TRBJ1-4; 9 bases agree with TRBD1. After removal of 7 bases from V and 2 bases from J, the junction contained 5 bases not matched to a gene. The CDR3 covers 15 residues. Germline V gene data show CDR1 as SNHLY and CDR2 as FYNNEI. CDR3 DNA: TGTGCCAGCACCCGCGACAGGGGGACTAATGAAAAACTGTTTTTT. Amino acid sequence: CASTRDRGTNEKLFF.

V gene TRBV6-6 combines with J gene TRBJ1-3; TRBD1 matches at 7 bases. J gave up 4 bases and V 11 bases, and 8 bases lay outside the gene matches. The CDR3 runs 13 residues. Germline V CDR1 and CDR2: MNHNY, SVGAGI (reference sequence). The CDR3: CAGAQGRGNTIYF. Here the CDR3 DNA reads TGTGCCGGCGCACAGGGGAGGGGAAACACCATATATTTT.

The chain combines TRBV3-1 (or the pseudogene TRBV3-2) with TRBJ2-1; 10 positions match TRBD2. V lost 4 bases and J lost 8; bases outside the gene matches: 11. This CDR3 spans 16 amino acids. In germline, CDR1 is LGHDT, CDR2 YNNKEL (reference sequence). The CDR3 spells CASSLYEAGGVYEQFF. DNA of the CDR3: TGTGCCAGCAGCCTCTACGAAGCGGGGGGGGTCTATGAGCAGTTCTTC.

The J gene is TRBJ1-1, the V gene TRBV30, with 8 bases matching TRBD1. The ends lost 5 bases at V and 4 bases at J; junction bases unmatched: 6. Germline CDR1 is GTSNPN and CDR2 is SVGIG (reference sequence). The CDR3 runs 13 residues. Here the CDR3 reads CAWARGQVTEAFF. CDR3 bases: TGTGCCTGGGCCAGGGGGCAGGTCACTGAAGCTTTCTTT.

CDR3 coding DNA: TGTGCCAGCAGTCACCATCGTTCTAGCTCTGGAAACACCATATATTTT. Residues: CASSHHRSSSGNTIYF. V usage is TRBV28 and J usage is TRBJ1-3; D gene ambiguous. The CDR3 is 16 residues long. V was shortened by 5 bases and J by 0 bases, with 14 bases between the two germline ends. The germline V gene encodes CDR1 MDHEN and CDR2 SYDVKM. Combining the CDR3 with reference TRBV28 and TRBJ1-3 gives the whole variable domain DVKVTQSSRYLVKRTGEKVFLECVQDMDHENMFWYRQDPGLGLRLIYFSYDVKMKEKGDIPEGYSVSREKKERFSLILESASTNQTSMYLCASSHHRSSSGNTIYFGEGSWLTVV.